This section outlines one T cell receptor (beta chain) sequence together with its context. Its antigen remains unknown. CDR1 is SGHTA and CDR2 is FQGTGA in the germline V gene. The CDR3 has 15 residues. Trimming pared 5 bases from V and 0 bases from J, leaving 10 bases between. The data stem from a study of T cell repertoires in cytomegalovirus infection. Whole-study context: Alongside well-studied HLA-B-restricted CMV epitopes, recently identified HLA-C-restricted CMV epitopes were also used. It can be stated that public TCR beta signatures indicated CMV infection as well as a matching HLA type. Findings and limits, study-wide: Dominating the ex vivo response were HLA-C-restricted CMV-specific TCR beta clonotypes.

Each CDR3 protein gets one entry after TCRdb re-called the reads with MiXCR. The table records about 920,000 distinct CDR3 sequences, around 32% of them present only once. The source material was cultured CD8+ T cells from PBMCs, sampled from culture after CMV antigen stimulation. The sequence derives from a human donor in good health (CMV status not recorded). Some clones in this sample may be carry-over from other donors' samples. The V and J genes are TRBV7-3 and TRBJ2-2; possibly TRBD1 for D (6 bases). The CDR3 loop reads CASSPRQANTGELFF. In DNA form, the CDR3 reads TGTGCCAGCAGCCCCCGACAGGCGAACACCGGGGAGCTGTTTTTT.